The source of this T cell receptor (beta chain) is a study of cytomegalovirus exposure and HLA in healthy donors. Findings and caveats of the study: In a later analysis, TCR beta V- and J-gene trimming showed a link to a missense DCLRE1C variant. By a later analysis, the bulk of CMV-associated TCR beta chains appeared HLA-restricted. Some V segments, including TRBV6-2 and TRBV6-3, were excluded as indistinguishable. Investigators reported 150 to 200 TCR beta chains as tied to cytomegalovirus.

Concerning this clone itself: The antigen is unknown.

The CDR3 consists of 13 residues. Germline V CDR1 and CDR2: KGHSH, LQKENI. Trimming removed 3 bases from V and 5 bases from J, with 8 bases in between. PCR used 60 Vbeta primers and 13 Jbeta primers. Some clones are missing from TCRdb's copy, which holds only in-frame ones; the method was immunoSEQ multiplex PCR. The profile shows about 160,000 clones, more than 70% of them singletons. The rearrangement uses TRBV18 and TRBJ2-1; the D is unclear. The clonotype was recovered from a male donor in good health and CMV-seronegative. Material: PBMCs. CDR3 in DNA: TGTGCCAGCTCACCCCGGTTGGACAATGAGCAGTTCTTC. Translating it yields CASSPRLDNEQFF.